In its sample, the clone carrying this TCR beta chain was seen many times. Antigen specificity is unknown. These data are taken from a study of cytomegalovirus exposure and HLA in healthy donors. Study-level results: Segments of the TCR beta V type were, in most cases, productive about 87% or about 30% of the time in an earlier analysis.

The primer mix had 60 Vbeta and 13 Jbeta primers. The table came from immunoSEQ multiplex PCR; TCRdb's copy has only in-frame clones and leaves some out. This repertoire shows 90,000 to 150,000 clones, less than 65% found once; its top ten account for more than 8.5%. Sequencing used PBMCs. The sequence derives from a man aged 35-49 years in good health and CMV-seropositive.

The CDR3 region has the DNA TGTGCCAGCAGTTACAGACCGGAGAACTATGGCTACACCTTC. As protein: CASSYRPENYGYTF. This sequence joins TRBV6-5 and TRBJ1-2, with D hard to call. V dropped 2 bases and J dropped 2 bases, with 9 bases sitting between them. The CDR3 loop spans 14 amino acids. Germline assignment: CDR1 MNHEY and CDR2 SVGAGI.